This is a list of T cell receptor beta chains from one sample in a study of technical replicates of blood from several donors. Assay: immunoSEQ multiplex PCR; the TCRdb copy retains only in-frame clones and omits some. The profile covers 81,000 or so clones, with just over 95% appearing a single time and roughly 0.21% taken by the ten largest. The sequenced sample consisted of T cells isolated from PBMCs. All receptors come from a human donor in good health. The conserved cysteine and the conserved F or W are not part of the CDR3 here. D genes are given only for firm matches. Clone size is given for some rows only: seen once, a few or many times, or a class if the clone is expanded.

V	length	J	size	D	CDR3
TRBV2	13	TRBJ1-5	.	.	ASSEESGFHQPQH
TRBV30	11	TRBJ1-6	.	.	AWSDVLNSPLH
TRBV9	13	TRBJ1-5	once	.	ASSVEGNSNQPQH
TRBV7-9	15	TRBJ2-3	.	TRBD1	ASSGLLQGASLYTQY
TRBV7-9	11	TRBJ2-7	.	.	ASSLVGSGEQY
TRBV13	10	TRBJ2-1	.	.	ASSLVPNEQF
TRBV6-5	12	TRBJ1-6	.	.	ASSYAGGGSPLH
TRBV5-4	16	TRBJ2-1	.	.	ASSLSPGPQSSYNEQF
TRBV4-1	11	TRBJ1-2	.	TRBD1	ASSQVGGRGYT
TRBV6-1	10	TRBJ1-1	.	.	ASSEQDTEAF
TRBV5-1	14	TRBJ2-5	.	TRBD2	ASSVASGRARETQY
TRBV6-1	10	TRBJ1-1	.	.	ATFGGGWIAF
TRBV7-9	16	TRBJ2-2	.	.	ASSLGPSAGRNTGELF
TRBV20-1	9	TRBJ2-1	.	TRBD1	SARADRGIF
TRBV25-1	12	TRBJ2-1	.	.	ASSKLLAGNEQF
TRBV29-1	12	TRBJ1-1	once	TRBD1	SASPGQAYTEAF
TRBV9	11	TRBJ1-1	few	.	ASSTRANTEAF
TRBV7-9	16	TRBJ2-7	.	TRBD2	ASSYGLAGGDPPWEQY
TRBV11-3	14	TRBJ2-3	.	TRBD1	ASSESTFTGADTQY
TRBV5-4	13	TRBJ2-3	.	.	ASSSTGFVADTQY
TRBV5-1	13	TRBJ1-2	.	.	ASSFTTTGSYGYT
TRBV7-9	12	TRBJ2-4	.	.	ASSSDSPSNIQY
TRBV7-9	17	TRBJ2-2	.	TRBD2	ASSLAGLAGATVTGELF
TRBV6-6	11	TRBJ2-3	.	.	ASMSASTDTQY
TRBV6-1	12	TRBJ1-4	.	TRBD1	ASSDLDRGEKLF
TRBV7-8	13	TRBJ2-1	.	TRBD1	ASSLGDRVNNEQF
TRBV30	12	TRBJ2-5	.	TRBD2	AWMQSRGEETQY
TRBV11-3	15	TRBJ2-5	.	TRBD1	ASSHFYRDRGGETQY
TRBV6-4	12	TRBJ1-1	few	.	ASSDRGIDTEAF
TRBV7-9	13	TRBJ1-1	.	.	ASSSNPGQNTEAF
TRBV28	16	TRBJ1-1	.	.	ASSSLIPSGSTSGEAF
TRBV28	14	TRBJ2-1	.	.	ASSFGVGGRYNEQF
TRBV5-1	11	TRBJ1-1	.	TRBD1	ASSWGQDIEAF
TRBV2	12	TRBJ2-1	.	.	ASTLTSRGHEQF
TRBV5-4	12	TRBJ2-7	.	TRBD1	ASSTYRGRDEQY
TRBV5-4	14	TRBJ2-3	.	TRBD1	ASSFGTGGFTDTQY
TRBV28	14	TRBJ2-7	.	TRBD2	ASSTSGAGMGYEQY
TRBV7-9	16	TRBJ2-1	.	.	ASSAGRGRLESYNEQF
TRBV7-2	13	TRBJ2-7	.	.	ASRQKGLRLYEQY
TRBV11-2	15	TRBJ2-3	.	.	ASSLGDPAEGADTQY
TRBV27	16	TRBJ2-6	.	TRBD1	ASSLGRGPYSGANVLT
TRBV5-4	16	TRBJ1-4	.	.	ASSQTSGGNPLNEKLF
TRBV29-1	10	TRBJ2-7	.	.	SVHETGLEQY
TRBV6-1	11	TRBJ1-6	.	TRBD1	ASSGTGRSPLH
TRBV29-1	11	TRBJ2-7	once	.	SVEEGDPNEQY
TRBV6-5	12	TRBJ2-1	.	.	ASGGQRHNNEQF
TRBV5-1	14	TRBJ2-5	.	TRBD2	ASSTSFRLAGETQY
TRBV11-2	17	TRBJ2-2	.	TRBD2	ASRTQRRQREGRTGELF
TRBV10-1	12	TRBJ1-5	.	TRBD1	ASSETGEDQPQH
TRBV14	14	TRBJ2-2	.	.	ASSPVQAPNTGELF
TRBV19	13	TRBJ1-5	.	TRBD1	ASIDQGQDNQPQH
TRBV9	16	TRBJ2-5	.	TRBD2	ASSVATQASGSRETQY
TRBV30	13	TRBJ2-1	.	TRBD1	AWEQGVSPYNEQF
TRBV5-4	12	TRBJ2-7	.	TRBD1	ASSSGQGSYEQY